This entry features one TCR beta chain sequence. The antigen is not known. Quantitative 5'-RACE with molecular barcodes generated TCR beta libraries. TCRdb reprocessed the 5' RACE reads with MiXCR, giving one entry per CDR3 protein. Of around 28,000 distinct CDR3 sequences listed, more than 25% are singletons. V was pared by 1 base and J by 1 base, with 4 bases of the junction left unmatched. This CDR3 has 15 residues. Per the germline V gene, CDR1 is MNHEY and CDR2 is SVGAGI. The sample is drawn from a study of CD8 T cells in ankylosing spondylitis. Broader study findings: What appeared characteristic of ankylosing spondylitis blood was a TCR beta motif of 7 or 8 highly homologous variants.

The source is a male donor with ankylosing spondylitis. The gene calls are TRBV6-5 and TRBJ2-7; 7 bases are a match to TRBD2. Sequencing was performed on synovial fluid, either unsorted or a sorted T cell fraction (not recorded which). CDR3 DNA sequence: TGTGCCAGCAGTTACTACCCGGGGGGTTCCTACGAGCAGTACTTC. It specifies CASSYYPGGSYEQYF.